These 24 T cell receptor beta chains originate from one sample sequenced in a study of vaccination and CD4 T cells after COVID-19. Cultured CD4+ T cells had their DNA profiled by the Oncomine TCR Beta short-read assay. TCRdb ran MiXCR on the PCR reads and lists one entry per CDR3 protein. This table has roughly 6,600 distinct CDR3 sequences, approximately 21% appearing once. For these receptors, no antigen is known. Treatment given: roughly 10-day PBMC culture with coronavirus spike peptide pools or control peptides (ViraFEST assay). The source material was CD4+ T cells from blood, cultured in vitro, sampled after SARS-CoV-2 vaccination. Source of these receptors: a human donor who had recovered from COVID-19.

V usage is TRBV2 and J usage is TRBJ2-1; 9 bases agree with TRBD2. The V segment lost 5 bases and the J segment 6 bases; nucleotides outside the gene matches: 8. The CDR3 spans 15 residues. Germline CDR1 reads SNHLY; CDR2 reads FYNNEI. CDR3 sequence reads: CASSSGLALFNEQFF. In DNA, the CDR3 is TGTGCCAGCAGTTCGGGACTAGCACTGTTCAATGAGCAGTTCTTC.

This clonotype is categorized as medium-sized. V and J are TRBV6-1 and TRBJ1-2; TRBD1 matches at 7 bases. The V gene's germline CDR1 is MNHNS and CDR2 SASEGT. The CDR3 length is 15 residues. V gave up 5 bases and J gave up 3 bases; unmatched junction bases: 9. In DNA form, the CDR3 reads TGTGCCAGCAGTACACGCACAGGGGACCACTATGGCTACACCTTC. This translates into CASSTRTGDHYGYTF.

In its sample, this clonotype was seen a few times. This chain joins TRBV20-1 and TRBJ2-2, with D maybe TRBD1 (7 bases). Germline V lookup: CDR1 DFQATT, CDR2 SNEGSKA (reference sequence). With 1 base removed from V and 1 base from J, the gap between germline ends came to 13 bases. The CDR3 has 16 amino acids. The CDR3 DNA reads as TGCAGTGCTAGAGCGGCGGGACAGATGAACACCGGGGAGCTGTTTTTT. Translated, it gives CSARAAGQMNTGELFF.

This clonotype is categorized as medium-sized. The J gene is TRBJ2-7, the V gene TRBV28; a weak D match, TRBD1 (6 bases). V dropped 7 bases and J dropped 7 bases, with 17 bases sitting between them. This CDR3 comprises 13 residues. Germline CDR1 reads MDHEN; CDR2 reads SYDVKM. The chain's CDR3 is CASTIYQQGEQYF. The CDR3 nucleotides read TGTGCCAGCACCATTTACCAACAGGGAGAGCAGTACTTC.

The DNA for the CDR3 is TGTGCCACCAGTGATTGGGGGGAGCTGTTTTTT. It encodes CATSDWGELFF. The chain employs TRBV24-1 and TRBJ2-2; D is ambiguous. CDR1 KGHDR and CDR2 SFDVKD come from the germline V gene. The CDR3 sequence is 11 residues long. Trimming left V 2 bases short and J 8 bases short, with 2 bases between.

The gene calls are TRBV20-1 and TRBJ2-1; D perhaps matches TRBD2 (6 bases). V lost 0 bases to trimming and J lost 4 bases, with 16 bases between them. The CDR3 spans 16 residues. The germline gives CDR1 DFQATT, CDR2 SNEGSKA (reference sequence). The CDR3 loop is CSAREWLAGIYNEQFF. The DNA of the CDR3 is TGCAGTGCTAGAGAATGGTTGGCGGGGATATACAATGAGCAGTTCTTC.

The chain employs TRBV24-1 and TRBJ2-1, with TRBD1 matching over 9 bases. After removal of 6 bases from V and 9 bases from J, the junction contained 8 bases not matched to a gene. There are 14 residues in the CDR3. In germline, CDR1 is KGHDR, CDR2 SFDVKD. As DNA, the CDR3 is TGTGCCACCAGTCGGGGACAGGGAATCGGTGAGCAGTTCTTC. The encoded protein is CATSRGQGIGEQFF.

The chain has TRBV2 and TRBJ1-2, with no clear D. Trimming left V 1 base short and J 4 bases short, with 4 bases between. This CDR3 has 12 amino acids. Germline V CDR1 and CDR2: SNHLY, FYNNEI. The CDR3: CASSEDTYGYTF. In nucleotides, the CDR3 is TGTGCCAGCAGTGAAGATACCTATGGCTACACCTTC.

By frequency in the sample, this clonotype is medium-sized (0.01 to 0.1%). CDR3 region: CASSRFLRYEQYF. DNA of the CDR3: TGCGCCAGCAGCCGTTTCCTACGCTACGAGCAGTACTTC. The J gene is TRBJ2-7, the V gene TRBV4-1, with D unresolved. V lost 4 bases and J 3 bases, leaving 10 bases between the germline ends. The CDR3 loop spans 13 amino acids. Germline CDR1 is MGHRA and CDR2 is YSYEKL.

This clonotype occurred a few times. The chain couples TRBV7-3 to TRBJ2-6, with D hard to call. Germline-derived CDR1 and CDR2 are SGHTA and FQGTGA. The V gene lost 0 bases and the J gene lost 0 bases, with 6 bases spanning the gap. The CDR3 runs to 16 residues. CDR3 sequence (DNA): TGTGCCAGCAGCTTAACACACAGCTCTGGGGCCAACGTCCTGACTTTC. Its protein is CASSLTHSSGANVLTF. Supplemented by reference TRBV7-3 and TRBJ2-6, the full variable domain reads GAGVSQTPSNKVTEKGKYVELRCDPISGHTALYWYRQSLGQGPEFLIYFQGTGAADDSGLPNDRFFAVRPEGSVSTLKIQRTERGDSAVYLCASSLTHSSGANVLTFGAGSRLTVL.

The chain recombines TRBV6-1 with TRBJ1-2, with 9 bases aligning to TRBD1. The CDR3 covers 17 residues. V lost 6 bases, J lost 8 bases, and 19 bases stayed unmatched. Per the germline V gene, CDR1 is MNHNS and CDR2 is SASEGT. CDR3 DNA: TGTGCCAGCAGAGATCGCCGCGGACAGGGGCCGTCAGGAGGCTACACCTTC. Protein: CASRDRRGQGPSGGYTF.

This clonotype is categorized as medium-sized. The chain has TRBV7-8 and TRBJ2-7; 8 nucleotides agree with TRBD2. The junction had 5 bases not matched to a gene; V was cut back by 5 bases and J by 2 bases. Germline lookup yields CDR1 SGHVS and CDR2 FQNEAQ. The CDR3 totals 14 residues. In nucleotides, the CDR3 is TGTGCCAGCAGCCGGGGGGGGGATACCTACGAGCAGTACTTC. As protein: CASSRGGDTYEQYF. Filled out from reference TRBV7-8 and TRBJ2-7, the complete variable domain reads GAGVSQSPRYKVAKRGQDVALRCDPISGHVSLFWYQQALGQGPEFLTYFQNEAQLDKSGLPSDRFFAERPEGSVSTLKIQRTQQEDSAVYLCASSRGGDTYEQYFGPGTRLTVT.

The V call is TRBV24-1, the J call TRBJ2-7, with 9 bases lining up with TRBD2. Germline loops: CDR1 KGHDR, CDR2 SFDVKD. Trimming took 3 bases from V and 7 from J; bases not matched to a gene: 9. The CDR3 runs 15 residues. The CDR3 protein is CATSDGGGRAWEQYF. The CDR3 DNA reads as TGTGCCACCAGTGATGGGGGCGGGAGGGCTTGGGAGCAGTACTTC.

This sequence joins TRBV2 and TRBJ1-2, with D unclear. Trimming pared 5 bases from V and 0 bases from J, leaving 10 bases between. The CDR3 covers 14 residues. Germline V gene data show CDR1 as SNHLY and CDR2 as FYNNEI. CDR3 DNA sequence: TGTGCCAGCAGTCGACAAATAGCTAACTATGGCTACACCTTC. It codes for CASSRQIANYGYTF.

The chain has TRBV19 and TRBJ1-3, with D possibly matching TRBD1 (5 bases). The V and J ends lost 11 bases and 0 bases respectively, with 11 bases between them. This CDR3 contains 13 residues. Looked up from germline, CDR1 is LNHDA and CDR2 is SQIVND (reference sequence). This CDR3 reads CAAEDNSGNTIYF. The CDR3 DNA is TGTGCCGCCGAGGACAACTCTGGAAACACCATATATTTT.

The chain combines TRBV24-1 with TRBJ1-2; tentative D call: TRBD1 (5 bases). This CDR3 is built from 15 residues. V was pared by 3 bases and J by 9 bases, with 19 bases between. The germline V gene encodes CDR1 KGHDR and CDR2 SFDVKD. CDR3 DNA sequence: TGTGCCACCAGTGATAAGGAGACAGCCCCTTCTAGCTACACCTTC. Translated, it gives CATSDKETAPSSYTF.

By its share, this clonotype is medium-sized (0.01 to 0.1%). The chain couples TRBV24-1 to TRBJ1-2, with unresolved D. The V and J ends lost 4 bases and 2 bases respectively, with 1 base between them. The CDR3 spans 11 residues. CDR1 and CDR2 from the germline V gene are KGHDR and SFDVKD. CDR3 in amino acids: CATSDNYGYTF. Here the CDR3 DNA reads TGTGCCACCAGTGACAACTATGGCTACACCTTC.

By its share, this clonotype is medium-sized. The chain couples TRBV7-9 to TRBJ2-5; 7 nucleotides align to TRBD2. J gave up 3 bases and V 3 bases, and 7 bases lay outside the gene matches. Per the germline V gene, CDR1 is SEHNR and CDR2 is FQNEAQ (reference sequence). This CDR3 spans 15 amino acids. The chain's CDR3 is CASSFGAGVEETQYF. The DNA of the CDR3 is TGTGCCAGCAGCTTCGGCGCGGGAGTAGAAGAGACCCAGTACTTC.

This clonotype was counted a few times. Here the CDR3 reads CASIGGGDGYEQYF. CDR3 DNA sequence: TGTGCCAGCATCGGGGGGGGGGACGGTTACGAGCAGTACTTC. The chain employs TRBV6-1 and TRBJ2-7, with 8 positions matching TRBD2. Germline V gene data show CDR1 as MNHNS and CDR2 as SASEGT. The CDR3 sequence is 14 residues long. After removal of 7 bases from V and 4 bases from J, the junction contained 9 bases not matched to a gene.

In this sample, this clonotype turned up a few times. This rearrangement joins TRBV7-9 to TRBJ1-1; weak D call: TRBD1 (6 bases). V shed 2 bases and J shed 6 bases, with 16 bases lying between them. From germline, CDR1 is SEHNR and CDR2 FQNEAQ (reference sequence). The CDR3 has 15 residues. The CDR3 DNA reads TGTGCCAGCAGCTTACAGTCCGGGACAAGTCCTGAAGCTTTCTTT. Its translation: CASSLQSGTSPEAFF.

This clonotype is judged medium-sized. The chain carries TRBV20-1 and TRBJ2-1; TRBD1 agrees at 7 bases. Germline CDR1 DFQATT, CDR2 SNEGSKA (reference sequence). Germline trimming cut 6 bases from V and 2 bases from J; bases unmatched to any gene: 10. The CDR3 contains 15 residues. DNA for the CDR3: TGCAGTGCGAGACCGAGGGGGCTTGCCTACAATGAGCAGTTCTTC. Amino acids: CSARPRGLAYNEQFF.

By share of the sample, this clonotype is medium-sized (0.01 to 0.1%). This rearrangement joins TRBV15 to TRBJ2-1, with no clear D. CDR1 and CDR2 from the germline V gene are LNHNV and YYDKDF (reference sequence). There are 14 residues in the CDR3. The ends were cut back, 0 bases at V and 9 bases at J, with 12 bases in the middle. The CDR3 spells CATSRDRGRSEQFF. The CDR3 bases are TGTGCCACCAGCAGAGATCGTGGTAGGAGTGAGCAGTTCTTC.

This clonotype is judged medium-sized (0.01 to 0.1%). The chain recombines TRBV6-1 with TRBJ1-2, with D unclear. V lost 3 bases to trimming and J lost 3 bases, with 14 bases between them. The CDR3 has 15 residues. The germline gives CDR1 MNHNS, CDR2 SASEGT. The CDR3 sequence is CASSEGWGSDYGYTF. As DNA, the CDR3 is TGTGCCAGCAGTGAGGGGTGGGGATCGGACTATGGCTACACCTTC.

This chain links TRBV29-1 with TRBJ2-7; the match to TRBD1 covers 7 bases. The CDR3 contains 14 residues. V was clipped by 4 bases and J by 0 bases; unmatched bases: 6. CDR1 SQVTM and CDR2 ANQGSEA come from the germline V gene. The CDR3 is CSVAGQLTSYEQYF. In DNA, the CDR3 is TGCAGCGTTGCGGGACAGCTTACCTCCTACGAGCAGTACTTC.